This entry is about one T cell receptor beta chain. The target of this receptor is not known. Nothing much larger sits one base from this clone, and base qualities are not available. The sample is drawn from a study of T cell responses to AZD1222 COVID-19 vaccine (dated by TCRdb to about 2021). Regarding the study in general: TCR sequencing was performed for some 250 trial participants, of whom around 210 were given two doses of AZD1222 and 26 were given two doses of MenACWY control vaccine. Trial participants were enrolled by age into subgroups of 18-55, 56-69 and 70-plus years, and around 150, 28 and 57 TCR-sequenced participants, respectively, were included in these subgroups.

The CDR3 regions of human TCRbeta chains were analyzed by immunosequencing. Processing in the source paper ran as follows. TCRs in the repertoires were compared against a reference library of SARS-CoV-2-specific TCRs that had been generated with the MIRA antigen-specificity platform. Breadth was defined as the fraction of unique TCRs that were SARS-CoV-2-associated. Depth was defined as the fraction of total T cells that were SARS-CoV-2-associated. Each spike-specific TCR was assigned to its reactive spike region and to a CD4 or CD8 class using the MIRA data. Log10-transformed breadth and depth values were compared by one-way ANOVA with Sidak's multiple comparisons tests. The table was pulled from immuneACCESS by TCRdb, which kept in-frame rearrangements only. Such tables lose some clones; where checked, under half of the loss comes from unresolved V genes, and the rest has no known cause. Clonal size and the V and J genes are those of that table, whereas D and trimming came from the DNA. This sample holds around 140,000 clones; roughly 92% were observed only once. About a tenth of the sample goes to the ten largest clones.

According to the study, the label for this sample's time point signals: about 28 days (+/-7) after the second vaccine dose. AZD1222 recipients whose second dose came at about 4 weeks and those whose second dose came at about 12 weeks were combined into one group, since spike-specific TCR depth and breadth did not differ between the two schedules. The vaccinee samples were drawn from two UK trials, COV001 and COV002, one of which was a single-blind randomized controlled phase 2/3 trial testing AZD1222 (ChAdOx1 nCoV-19) in healthy adults. For TCRbeta chain sequencing, PBMC samples from trial participants were taken at day 0 and at day 28 after the second dose. V is clipped by 0 bases and J by 0 bases, and the sequence between their germline boundaries is 12 bases long. According to the germline V gene, CDR1 reads SGHRS and CDR2 reads YFSETQ. Reading from cysteine to phenylalanine, the CDR3 counts 16 amino acids. The read is trimmed to its CDR3 DNA, 48 bases read in frame from base 1.

Study-level results and caveats: Conclusions about previously exposed vaccinees are limited, since just 6 or 7 AZD1222 recipients were seropositive for SARS-CoV-2 at baseline. Vaccine-associated CD4 TCRs spanned the whole spike protein, with dominant responses in regions 160-218 and 743-854. In the small 56-69-year group, the increase in depth fell short of significance, most likely because of low power. No day 14 peak-response samples were available, so repertoires were characterized only after the peak T cell response. A significant rise in spike-specific TCR breadth and depth was observed after two AZD1222 doses relative to day 0 and relative to MenACWY recipients. Nearly half of unique spike-specific TCRs reportedly recognized epitopes outside regions mutated in the B.1.351 and B.1.1.7 variants. Most participants were white British and females outnumbered males, and the authors suggested that clonal diversity may have been underestimated.

The chain employs TRBV5-1 and TRBJ1-1; there is no confident call for the D gene. The clonotype was recovered from an adult who received the AZD1222 COVID-19 vaccine. The sequenced sample was peripheral blood, obtained 28 days after the second AZD1222 dose. DNA sequence: TGCGCCAGCAGCTTGGGGGCGTGGGGTTTGAACACTGAAGCTTTCTTT. This encodes CASSLGAWGLNTEAFF.